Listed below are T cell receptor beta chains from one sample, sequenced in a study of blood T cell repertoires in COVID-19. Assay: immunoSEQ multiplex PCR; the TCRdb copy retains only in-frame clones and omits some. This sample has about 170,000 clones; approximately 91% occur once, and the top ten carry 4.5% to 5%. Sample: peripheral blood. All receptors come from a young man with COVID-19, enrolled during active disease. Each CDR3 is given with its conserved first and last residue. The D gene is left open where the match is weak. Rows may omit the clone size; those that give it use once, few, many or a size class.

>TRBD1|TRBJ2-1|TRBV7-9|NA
CASSPPWTGRVYEQFF
TGTGCCAGCAGCCCACCATGGACAGGGCGAGTGTATGAGCAGTTCTTC
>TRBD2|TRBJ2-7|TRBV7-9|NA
CASSLASSGRIYEQYF
TGTGCCAGCAGCTTAGCGTCTAGCGGGAGGATTTACGAGCAGTACTTC
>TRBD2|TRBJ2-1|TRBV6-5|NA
CASTPSGKDEQFF
TGTGCCAGCACGCCTAGCGGGAAGGATGAGCAGTTCTTC
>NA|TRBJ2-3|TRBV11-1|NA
CASSVDSIPTDTQYF
TGTGCCAGCAGCGTGGACTCTATCCCCACAGATACGCAGTATTTT
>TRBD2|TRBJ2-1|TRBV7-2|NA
CASSPRGTSHNEQFF
TGTGCCAGCAGCCCTAGGGGGACTAGTCACAATGAGCAGTTCTTC
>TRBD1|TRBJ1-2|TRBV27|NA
CASSPPDRGLGYTF
TGTGCCAGCAGTCCCCCGGACAGGGGTCTCGGCTACACCTTC
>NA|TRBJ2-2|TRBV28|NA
CASRARARDIKIMGELFF
TGTGCCAGCAGGGCTCGGGCCCGGGACATCAAAATCATGGGGGAGCTGTTTTTT
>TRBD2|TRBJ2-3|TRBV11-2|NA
CASSRLGLATDTQYF
TGTGCCAGCAGCCGATTAGGACTAGCAACAGATACGCAGTATTTT
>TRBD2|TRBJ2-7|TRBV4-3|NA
CASSQGGTGAGRGVYEQYF
TGCGCCAGCAGTCAAGGAGGTACGGGTGCTGGCCGGGGGGTTTACGAGCAGTACTTC
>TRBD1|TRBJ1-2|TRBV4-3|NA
CASSQGSDRVIGYTF
TGCGCCAGCAGCCAAGGCTCGGACAGGGTAATTGGCTACACCTTC
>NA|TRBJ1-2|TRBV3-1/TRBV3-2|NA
CASRLILGGTEDGYTF
TGTGCCAGCAGACTCATCCTAGGCGGGACGGAGGATGGCTACACCTTC
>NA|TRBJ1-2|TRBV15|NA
CATSRQTDGYGYTF
TGTGCCACCAGCAGACAGACAGACGGTTATGGCTACACCTTC
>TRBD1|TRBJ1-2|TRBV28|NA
CASSLWGQSYGYTF
TGTGCCAGCAGTTTATGGGGACAGTCTTATGGCTACACCTTC
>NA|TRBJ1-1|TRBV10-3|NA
CAAGKGPGTEAFF
TGTGCCGCCGGAAAGGGGCCGGGCACTGAAGCTTTCTTT
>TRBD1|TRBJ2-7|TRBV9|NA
CASSPGTGFPTYEQYF
TGTGCCAGCAGCCCGGGGACAGGGTTCCCCACCTACGAGCAGTACTTC
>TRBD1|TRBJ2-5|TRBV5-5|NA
CASSLAPTGPVGTQYF
TGTGCCAGCAGCTTGGCCCCGACAGGGCCAGTGGGGACCCAGTACTTC
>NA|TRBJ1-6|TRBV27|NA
CASSPGGYGSPLHF
TGTGCCAGCAGCCCGGGGGGATACGGTTCACCCCTCCACTTT
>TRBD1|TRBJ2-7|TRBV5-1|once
CASSYDRDAEQYF
TGCGCCAGCAGCTACGACAGGGATGCTGAGCAGTACTTC
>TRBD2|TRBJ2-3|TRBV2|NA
CASRESGRSTDTQYF
TGTGCCAGCAGGGAAAGCGGGAGGAGCACAGATACGCAGTATTTT
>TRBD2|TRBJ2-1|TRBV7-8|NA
CASSLYAGLAGYNEQFF
TGTGCCAGCAGCTTATATGCGGGGCTAGCGGGATACAATGAGCAGTTCTTC
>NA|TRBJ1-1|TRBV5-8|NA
CASSLKRFNTEAFF
TGTGCCAGCAGCTTGAAACGGTTTAACACTGAAGCTTTCTTT
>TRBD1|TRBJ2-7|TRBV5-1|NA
CASSFGQASSYEQYF
TGCGCCAGCAGCTTTGGACAGGCAAGCTCCTACGAGCAGTACTTC
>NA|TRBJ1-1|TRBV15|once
CATVSGVGTEAFF
TGTGCCACCGTATCAGGGGTAGGCACTGAAGCTTTCTTT
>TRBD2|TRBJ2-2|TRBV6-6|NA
CASRRPGLADRTGELFF
TGTGCCAGCAGGCGACCGGGACTAGCGGATCGGACCGGGGAGCTGTTTTTT
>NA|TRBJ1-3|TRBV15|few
CATSRDRGSGNTIYF
TGTGCCACCAGCAGAGATCGGGGCTCTGGAAACACCATATATTTT
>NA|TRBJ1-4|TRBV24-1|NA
CATSDSRAGGNNEKLFF
TGTGCCACCAGTGATTCTCGAGCCGGGGGTAATAATGAAAAACTGTTTTTT
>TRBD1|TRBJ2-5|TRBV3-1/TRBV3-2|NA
CASSPMDRQETQYF
TGTGCCAGCAGCCCAATGGACAGGCAAGAGACCCAGTACTTC
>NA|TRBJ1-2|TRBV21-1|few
CASSSVRWDRGGYTF
TGTGCCAGCAGCTCCGTCAGATGGGACAGGGGGGGCTACACCTTC
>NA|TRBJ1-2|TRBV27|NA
CASSQMEGGARYGYTF
TGTGCCAGCAGTCAAATGGAGGGGGGGGCGAGGTATGGCTACACCTTC
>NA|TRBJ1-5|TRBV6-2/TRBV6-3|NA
CASSDHRPQGFAQHF
TGTGCCAGCAGCGACCACCGGCCGCAGGGGTTCGCCCAGCATTTT
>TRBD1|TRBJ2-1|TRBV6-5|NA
CASSYGWDRSFNEQFF
TGTGCCAGCAGTTACGGCTGGGACAGGTCCTTCAATGAGCAGTTCTTC
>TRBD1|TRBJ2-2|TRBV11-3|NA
CASSVTGSSGELFF
TGTGCCAGCAGCGTGACAGGGAGTTCCGGGGAGCTGTTTTTT